This T cell receptor (beta chain) stems from a study of cytomegalovirus exposure and HLA in healthy donors. Study-wide background: Counted in an early data release were approximately 80 million unique TCRs from HLA-typed donors. Of 300 to 450 genotyped donors, roughly 80% clustered with self-reported Caucasian donors.

The CDR3 has 14 residues. The germline CDR1 and CDR2 sequences are GTSNPN and SVGIG (reference sequence). V lost 3 bases and J 7 bases, leaving 16 bases between the germline ends. It was with 60 Vbeta and 13 Jbeta primers that the PCR ran. This table comes from immunoSEQ multiplex PCR, and its TCRdb copy is limited to in-frame clones, with some not included. The sample consists of 100,000 to 150,000 clones, around 78% of them appearing once. General study points: The number of N-insertions in an Asian-associated ancestry cluster was reportedly below the roughly 660-donor mean in a later analysis.

In regard to this clone: The antigen is not known.

The receptor was isolated from a woman aged 40 to 50 in good health and CMV-seronegative. V usage is TRBV30 and J usage is TRBJ2-1; D is unresolved. The sequencing input was PBMCs. In nucleotides, the CDR3 is TGTGCCTGGAGGACTCGAGAAGCGAGGAATGAGCAGTTCTTC. Residues: CAWRTREARNEQFF.